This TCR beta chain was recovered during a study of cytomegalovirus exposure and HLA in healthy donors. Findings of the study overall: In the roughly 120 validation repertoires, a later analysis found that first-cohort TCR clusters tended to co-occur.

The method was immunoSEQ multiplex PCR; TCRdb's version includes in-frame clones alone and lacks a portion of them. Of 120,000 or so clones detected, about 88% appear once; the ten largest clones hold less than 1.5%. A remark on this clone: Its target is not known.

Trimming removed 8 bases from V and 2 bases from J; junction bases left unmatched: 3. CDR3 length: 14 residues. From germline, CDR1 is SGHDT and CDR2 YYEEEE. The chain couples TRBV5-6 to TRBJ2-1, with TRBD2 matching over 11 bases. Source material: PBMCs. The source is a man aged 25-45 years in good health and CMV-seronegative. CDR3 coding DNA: TGTGCCAGTTCGACTAGCGGGACCTACAATGAGCAGTTCTTC. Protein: CASSTSGTYNEQFF.